These 21 T cell receptor beta chains originate from one sample sequenced in a study of shared clonotypes between healthy human individuals. Generated by immunoSEQ multiplex PCR, the TCRdb table keeps only in-frame clones and is missing some. The repertoire holds fewer than 400,000 clones, with approximately 74% as singletons. The sample comprised memory CD4+ T cells sorted from blood. Subset defined: CD45RA-negative fraction. The receptors were gathered from a man younger than 40 in good health.

The V and J genes are TRBV28 and TRBJ1-5; D unclear. Germline CDR1 reads MDHEN; CDR2 reads SYDVKM. CDR3 length: 13 amino acids. Trimming left V 4 bases short and J 4 bases short, with 8 bases between. The CDR3: CASSSGLNQPQHF. Here the CDR3 DNA reads TGTGCCAGCAGTTCCGGTCTAAATCAGCCCCAGCATTTT.

The rearrangement links TRBV2 to TRBJ1-4, with D perhaps matching TRBD1 (6 bases). The V and J ends lost 2 bases and 10 bases respectively, with 11 bases between them. The CDR3 is made up of 13 amino acids. Germline assignment: CDR1 SNHLY and CDR2 FYNNEI. The CDR3 protein is CASSELRGLKLFF. The CDR3 DNA reads as TGTGCCAGCAGTGAACTCAGGGGACTAAAACTGTTTTTT.

The rearrangement links TRBV5-1 to TRBJ2-3, with 7 positions matching TRBD1. The ends lost 1 base at V and 4 bases at J; junction bases unmatched: 9. The CDR3 runs to 16 residues. In germline, CDR1 is SGHRS, CDR2 YFSETQ. This chain's CDR3 is CASSLSLVGTADTQYF. For the CDR3, the DNA is TGCGCCAGCAGCTTGTCGTTGGTGGGGACAGCAGATACGCAGTATTTT.

The chain couples TRBV29-1 to TRBJ2-1; 10 bases match TRBD2. There are 13 residues in the CDR3. With 7 bases clipped from V and 8 bases from J, the junction kept 8 bases outside the gene matches. CDR1 and CDR2 (germline): SQVTM, ANQGSEA. The chain's CDR3 is CSALAGVSDEQFF. CDR3 nucleotide sequence: TGCAGCGCCCTAGCGGGAGTCTCCGATGAGCAGTTCTTC.

The V call is TRBV5-1, the J call TRBJ2-2, with 12 nucleotides matching TRBD2. Germline V gives CDR1 SGHRS, CDR2 YFSETQ. This CDR3 has 16 residues. V was clipped by 5 bases and J by 4 bases; unmatched bases: 6. CDR3 DNA sequence: TGCGCCAGCAGGACTAGCGGGAGTTGGGGCACCGGGGAGCTGTTTTTT. Its protein is CASRTSGSWGTGELFF.

This chain connects TRBV5-6 to TRBJ1-6, with TRBD1 identical over 7 bases. Germline values: CDR1 SGHDT, CDR2 YYEEEE. V was pared by 0 bases and J by 6 bases, with 6 bases of the junction left unmatched. The CDR3 extends over 16 amino acids. CDR3 amino acids: CASSLARNRGNSPLHF. The CDR3 nucleotides are TGTGCCAGCAGCTTGGCCAGGAACAGGGGTAATTCACCCCTCCACTTT. Supplemented by reference TRBV5-6 and TRBJ1-6, the full variable domain reads DAGVTQSPTHLIKTRGQQVTLRCSPKSGHDTVSWYQQALGQGPQFIFQYYEEEERQRGNFPDRFSGHQFPNYSSELNVNALLLGDSALYLCASSLARNRGNSPLHFGNGTRLTVT.

The genes are TRBV15 and TRBJ2-1; no clear D gene. V was trimmed by 0 bases and J by 2 bases, leaving 11 bases between them. Looked up from germline, CDR1 is LNHNV and CDR2 is YYDKDF (reference sequence). The CDR3 has 16 amino acids. CDR3 nucleotide sequence: TGTGCCACCAGCAGAGAGTTCGAGGTGGCCTACAATGAGCAGTTCTTC. Its translation: CATSREFEVAYNEQFF.

The chain is built from TRBV27 and TRBJ2-3; 7 bases fit TRBD1. Germline-derived CDR1 and CDR2 are MNHEY and SMNVEV (reference sequence). V shed 6 bases and J 2 bases; nucleotides not matched to a gene: 11. The CDR3 is made up of 16 amino acids. CDR3 coding DNA: TGTGCCAGCAGGCTGACCGGGACAGACCCCACAGATACGCAGTATTTT. Translated, it gives CASRLTGTDPTDTQYF.

The chain is built from TRBV6-6 and TRBJ2-1; TRBD2 agrees at 7 bases. From germline, CDR1 is MNHNY and CDR2 SVGAGI (reference sequence). J lost 6 bases, V lost 6 bases, and 11 bases had no gene match. There are 15 residues in the CDR3. The CDR3 DNA sequence: TGTGCCAGCAGCCTCGACTTCCGCGGGGGCAATGAGCAGTTCTTC. It translates to CASSLDFRGGNEQFF.

The chain carries TRBV9 and TRBJ2-7; possibly TRBD1 for D (5 bases). This CDR3 comprises 14 residues. The V gene lost 0 bases and the J gene lost 6 bases, with 13 bases spanning the gap. CDR1 SGDLS and CDR2 YYNGEE come from the germline V gene. The CDR3 loop reads CASSVESTGGEQYF. The CDR3 region has the DNA TGTGCCAGCAGCGTAGAAAGCACAGGCGGCGAGCAGTACTTC.

The chain joins TRBV18 to TRBJ2-1; 8 positions match TRBD1. Losses at the gene ends were 3 bases for V and 10 bases for J; bases not matched to a gene: 17. Germline lookup yields CDR1 KGHSH and CDR2 LQKENI. The CDR3 spans 17 residues. CDR3: CASSPLRQGWADSEQFF. The CDR3 region has the DNA TGTGCCAGCTCACCCCTACGACAGGGGTGGGCGGATTCGGAGCAGTTCTTC. The full variable domain, in which reference TRBV18 and TRBJ2-1 provide the parts outside the CDR3, is NAGVMQNPRHLVRRRGQEARLRCSPMKGHSHVYWYRQLPEEGLKFMVYLQKENIIDESGMPKERFSAEFPKEGPSILRIQQVVRGDSAAYFCASSPLRQGWADSEQFFGPGTRLTVL.

The chain employs TRBV18 and TRBJ1-5; D possibly corresponds to TRBD1 (6 bases). CDR1 KGHSH and CDR2 LQKENI come from the germline V gene. There are 16 residues in the CDR3. The V gene lost 4 bases and the J gene lost 0 bases, with 13 bases spanning the gap. Here the CDR3 DNA reads TGTGCCAGCTCACTCACCGACAGGAATAGCAATCAGCCCCAGCATTTT. This translates into CASSLTDRNSNQPQHF.

This clone was counted between two and nine times. This chain joins TRBV7-2 and TRBJ2-4, with D maybe TRBD2 (6 bases). V was clipped by 5 bases and J by 8 bases, with 13 bases between them. The CDR3 contains 13 residues. CDR1 is SGHTA and CDR2 is FQGNSA in the germline V gene. CDR3 sequence (DNA): TGTGCCAGCAGCCACGTGAGGGAGGACATTCAGTACTTC. This gives the protein CASSHVREDIQYF.

V usage is TRBV5-1 and J usage is TRBJ2-1; D is unresolved. Looked up from germline, CDR1 is SGHRS and CDR2 is YFSETQ. This CDR3 is built from 12 residues. The V end lost 4 bases, the J end lost 6 bases, and 8 bases lay between the germline ends. The CDR3 sequence is CASSQSFNEQFF. The CDR3 bases are TGCGCCAGCAGCCAGTCTTTCAATGAGCAGTTCTTC.

The V call is TRBV4-1, the J call TRBJ2-7, with D tentatively TRBD1 (6 bases). The CDR3 length is 19 residues. From germline, CDR1 is MGHRA and CDR2 YSYEKL. The V end was cut by 0 bases, the J end by 8 bases, with 29 bases between. The CDR3 coding sequence is TGCGCCAGCAGCCAAGAGCGAATAGCAGGGGATGGTGGGCTACGGCAGCAGTACTTC. It translates to CASSQERIAGDGGLRQQYF.

The CDR3 is CASGTSGGTDTQYF. The CDR3, as DNA: TGTGCCAGCGGGACTAGCGGGGGCACAGATACGCAGTATTTT. The chain couples TRBV25-1 to TRBJ2-3, with 13 positions matching TRBD2. The germline CDR1 and CDR2 sequences are MGHDK and SYGVNS. This CDR3 spans 14 amino acids. V was clipped by 8 bases and J by 1 base; unmatched bases: 0.

V gene TRBV29-1 combines with J gene TRBJ1-2; possible D gene TRBD1, 6 bases. The CDR3 runs to 14 residues. From germline, CDR1 is SQVTM and CDR2 ANQGSEA. Deletions cut 5 bases from V and 2 bases from J, with 15 bases between. In DNA, the CDR3 is TGCAGCGTTTACACAGGGCCACCCAACTATGGCTACACCTTC. Translation: CSVYTGPPNYGYTF.

This clone was counted ten times or more. This chain connects TRBV5-1 to TRBJ2-3, with TRBD1 matching over 8 bases. With V trimmed by 5 bases and J by 6 bases, 8 bases remained unmatched. CDR1 is SGHRS and CDR2 is YFSETQ in the germline V gene. The CDR3 has 14 amino acids. CDR3 nucleotides: TGCGCCAGCAGACCGACAGGGGTGACGGATACGCAGTATTTT. This sequence encodes CASRPTGVTDTQYF.

The chain carries TRBV28 and TRBJ2-5; maybe TRBD1 (5 bases). This CDR3 comprises 15 residues. The germline CDR1 and CDR2 sequences are MDHEN and SYDVKM. Trimming stripped 6 bases from V and 0 bases from J, with 14 bases between. The CDR3 nucleotides read TGTGCCAGCAGCGTCGGAGACAGAGACCAAGAGACCCAGTACTTC. Its translation: CASSVGDRDQETQYF.

The V gene is TRBV5-4, the J gene TRBJ2-3; 9 bases match TRBD2. The V gene end was trimmed by 4 bases and the J gene end by 3 bases; junction bases not matched to a gene: 9. The V gene's germline CDR1 is SGHNT and CDR2 YYREEE (reference sequence). CDR3 size: 16 residues. The CDR3 coding sequence is TGTGCCAGCAGCCCATTTGCTAGCGGGACTACAGATACGCAGTATTTT. It codes for CASSPFASGTTDTQYF.

The CDR3 DNA is TGTGCCATCAGTGCAAGACAGGGGGCTTTTGGCTACACCTTC. Translating it yields CAISARQGAFGYTF. The V gene is TRBV10-3, the J gene TRBJ1-2; 10 bases match TRBD1. Per the germline V gene, CDR1 is ENHRY and CDR2 is SYGVKD. This CDR3 contains 14 residues. The V gene end was trimmed by 4 bases and the J gene end by 7 bases; junction bases not matched to a gene: 6.